This T cell receptor beta chain was observed in a study of blood T cells in healthy people across ages. It was with a sample-barcoded 5' primer and a J-beta primer mix that a second PCR of roughly 7 to 12 cycles was run. One entry per CDR3 protein, called by TCRdb with MiXCR from the 5' RACE reads. Of over 600,000 distinct CDR3 sequences in the sample, about 42% are singletons; the top ten hold about a sixth. CDR1 is SGHRS and CDR2 is YFSETQ in the germline V gene. This CDR3 has 16 amino acids. V dropped 4 bases and J dropped 3; count of bases not matched to a gene: 9. This chain connects TRBV5-1 to TRBJ2-5; TRBD1 matches at 10 bases. What was sequenced was blood. The TCR sequence derives from a man aged 80 or over in good health. The CDR3, as DNA: TGCGCCAGCAGCACGAATCGGGGGACAGGGGAAGAGACCCAGTACTTC. Protein product: CASSTNRGTGEETQYF.